Described below is a single TCR beta chain sequence and its context. The data were produced by immunoSEQ multiplex PCR, yet TCRdb's version contains in-frame clones alone and is incomplete. The sample has approximately 470,000 clones, around 90% seen once. This CDR3 is built from 16 residues. Trimming left V 2 bases short and J 0 bases short, with 12 bases between. Per germline, CDR1 SGHRS and CDR2 YFSETQ. The data belong to a study of blood T cell repertoires in COVID-19. The sequenced sample was PBMCs or T cells enriched from blood (not recorded which). This clonotype was sampled from a woman younger than 30 who had recovered from COVID-19. V is TRBV5-1 and J is TRBJ1-3; no reliable D call. The CDR3, as DNA: TGCGCCAGCAGCTTAATAGGGAGAAGCTCTGGAAACACCATATATTTT. This codes for CASSLIGRSSGNTIYF.